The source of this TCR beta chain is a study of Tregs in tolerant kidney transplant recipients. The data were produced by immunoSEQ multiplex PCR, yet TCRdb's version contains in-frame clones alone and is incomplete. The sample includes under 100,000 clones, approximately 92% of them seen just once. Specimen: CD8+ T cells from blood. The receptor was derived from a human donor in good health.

The DNA of the CDR3 is TGTGCCAGCAGCTACCCCAGGGAAGGCCCTAACTATGGCTACACCTTC. This sequence encodes CASSYPREGPNYGYTF. V is TRBV7-3 and J is TRBJ1-2; possibly TRBD1 for D (5 bases). V was cut by 4 bases and J by 0 bases, with 15 bases left in between. The CDR3 sequence is 16 residues long. Germline assignment: CDR1 SGHTA and CDR2 FQGTGA.